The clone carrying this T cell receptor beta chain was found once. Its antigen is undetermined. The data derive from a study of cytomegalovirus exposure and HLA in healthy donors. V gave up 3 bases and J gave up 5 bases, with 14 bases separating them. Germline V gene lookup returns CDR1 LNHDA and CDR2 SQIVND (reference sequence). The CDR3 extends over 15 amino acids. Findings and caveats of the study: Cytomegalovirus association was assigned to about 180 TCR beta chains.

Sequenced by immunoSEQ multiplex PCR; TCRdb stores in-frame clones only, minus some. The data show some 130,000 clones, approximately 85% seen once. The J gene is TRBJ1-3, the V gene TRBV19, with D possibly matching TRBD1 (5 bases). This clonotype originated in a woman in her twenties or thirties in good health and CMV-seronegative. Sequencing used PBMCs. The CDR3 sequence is CASSIPRAVRNTIYF. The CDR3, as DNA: TGTGCCAGTAGTATCCCCAGGGCCGTTAGAAACACCATATATTTT.